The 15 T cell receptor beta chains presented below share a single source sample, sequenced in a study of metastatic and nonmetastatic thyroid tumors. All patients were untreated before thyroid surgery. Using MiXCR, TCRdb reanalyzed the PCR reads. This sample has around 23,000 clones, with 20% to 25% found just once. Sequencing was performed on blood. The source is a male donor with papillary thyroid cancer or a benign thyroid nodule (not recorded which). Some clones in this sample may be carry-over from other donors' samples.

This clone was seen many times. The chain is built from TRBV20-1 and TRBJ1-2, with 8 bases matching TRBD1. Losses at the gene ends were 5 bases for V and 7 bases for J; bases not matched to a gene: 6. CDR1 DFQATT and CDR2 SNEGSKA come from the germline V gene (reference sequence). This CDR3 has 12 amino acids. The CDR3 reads CSAPWTGFGYTF. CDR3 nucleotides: TGCAGTGCTCCTTGGACAGGGTTTGGCTACACCTTC.

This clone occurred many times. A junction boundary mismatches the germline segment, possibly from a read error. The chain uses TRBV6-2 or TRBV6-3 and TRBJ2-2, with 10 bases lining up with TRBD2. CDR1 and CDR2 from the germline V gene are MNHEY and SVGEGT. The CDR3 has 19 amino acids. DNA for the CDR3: TGTGCCAGCAGTTACTCGAGAGTTTCAGCGGGGGGGAACACCGAGGAGCTGTTTTTT. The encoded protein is CASSYSRVSAGGNTEELFF.

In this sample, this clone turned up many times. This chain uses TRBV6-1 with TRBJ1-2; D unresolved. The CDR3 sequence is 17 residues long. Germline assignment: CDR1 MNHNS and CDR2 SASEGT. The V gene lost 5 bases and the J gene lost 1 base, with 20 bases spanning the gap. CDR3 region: CASSHRSVQQFNYGYTF. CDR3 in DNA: TGTGCCAGCAGTCACAGATCGGTCCAACAGTTTAACTATGGCTACACCTTC.

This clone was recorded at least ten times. The CDR3 DNA sequence: TGTGCCTGGACCCCCGGACAGGGGGGTCCTGAAGCTTTCTTT. Its protein product is CAWTPGQGGPEAFF. The chain combines TRBV30 with TRBJ1-1; 10 bases map to TRBD1. Per the germline V gene, CDR1 is GTSNPN and CDR2 is SVGIG (reference sequence). This CDR3 spans 14 amino acids. Losses at the gene ends were 4 bases for V and 6 bases for J; bases not matched to a gene: 8.

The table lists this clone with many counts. For the CDR3, the DNA is TGTGCCTGGAGTGTGCGAAGGTACGAGCAGTACTTC. Translating it yields CAWSVRRYEQYF. V gene TRBV30 combines with J gene TRBJ2-7; no definite D call. Germline lookup yields CDR1 GTSNPN and CDR2 SVGIG (reference sequence). The CDR3 contains 12 residues. V lost 0 bases to trimming and J lost 4 bases, with 7 bases between them.

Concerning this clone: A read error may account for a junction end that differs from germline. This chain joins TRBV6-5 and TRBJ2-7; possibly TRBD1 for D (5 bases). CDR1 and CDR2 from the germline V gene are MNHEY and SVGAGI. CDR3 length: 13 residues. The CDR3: CDSSYGRVSQEYF. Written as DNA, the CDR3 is TGTGACAGCAGTTACGGCAGGGTGAGTCAGGAGTACTTC.

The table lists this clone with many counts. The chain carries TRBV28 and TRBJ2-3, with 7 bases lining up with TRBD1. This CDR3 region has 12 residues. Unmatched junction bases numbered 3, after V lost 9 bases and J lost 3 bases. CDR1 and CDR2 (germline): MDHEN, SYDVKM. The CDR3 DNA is TGTGCCAGTACAGGGGTGACAGATACGCAGTATTTT. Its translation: CASTGVTDTQYF.

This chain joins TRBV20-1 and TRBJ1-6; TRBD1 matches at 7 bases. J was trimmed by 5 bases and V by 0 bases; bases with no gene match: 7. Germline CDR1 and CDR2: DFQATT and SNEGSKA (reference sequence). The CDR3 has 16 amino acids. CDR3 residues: CSARDLGGYDNSPLHF. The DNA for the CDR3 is TGCAGTGCTAGAGATCTAGGGGGCTACGATAATTCACCCCTCCACTTT.

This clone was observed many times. CDR3 bases: TGCGCCAGCAGCCCAGGTTTAGCAGGGAGCCTAGCCAAAAACATTCAGTACTTC. This sequence encodes CASSPGLAGSLAKNIQYF. This sequence joins TRBV4-1 and TRBJ2-4; D assignment may be TRBD1 or TRBD2 (5 bases each). V was clipped by 4 bases and J by 0 bases, with 19 bases between them. From germline, CDR1 is MGHRA and CDR2 YSYEKL. The CDR3 extends over 18 amino acids.

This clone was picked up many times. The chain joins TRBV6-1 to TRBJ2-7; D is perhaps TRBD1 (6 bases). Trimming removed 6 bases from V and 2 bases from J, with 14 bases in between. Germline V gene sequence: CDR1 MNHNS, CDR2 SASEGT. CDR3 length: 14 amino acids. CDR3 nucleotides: TGTGCCAGCAGCCTATACGGACAGACCTACGAGCAGTACTTC. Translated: CASSLYGQTYEQYF.

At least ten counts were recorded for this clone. The CDR3 is CASRAGGGGETQYF. In DNA form, the CDR3 reads TGTGCCAGCAGGGCGGGAGGAGGAGGGGAGACCCAGTACTTC. The chain employs TRBV6-1 and TRBJ2-5; 8 nucleotides line up with TRBD2. The CDR3 sequence is 14 residues long. Germline V gene lookup returns CDR1 MNHNS and CDR2 SASEGT. V was clipped by 6 bases and J by 5 bases; unmatched bases: 8.

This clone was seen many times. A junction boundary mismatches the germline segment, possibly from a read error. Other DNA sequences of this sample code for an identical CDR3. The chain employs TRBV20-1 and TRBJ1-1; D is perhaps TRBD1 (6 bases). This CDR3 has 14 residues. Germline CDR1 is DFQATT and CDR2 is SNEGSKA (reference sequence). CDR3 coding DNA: TGCAGTGCTAGAGAAGGGGGGATGAATACTGAGGCTTTCTTT. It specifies CSAREGGMNTEAFF.

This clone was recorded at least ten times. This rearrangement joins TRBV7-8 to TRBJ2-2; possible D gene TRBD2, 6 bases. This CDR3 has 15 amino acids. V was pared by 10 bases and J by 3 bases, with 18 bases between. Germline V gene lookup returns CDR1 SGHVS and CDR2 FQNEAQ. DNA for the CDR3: TGTGCCACCACCCCGCGGGGCAGCCACACCGGGGAGCTGTTTTTT. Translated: CATTPRGSHTGELFF.

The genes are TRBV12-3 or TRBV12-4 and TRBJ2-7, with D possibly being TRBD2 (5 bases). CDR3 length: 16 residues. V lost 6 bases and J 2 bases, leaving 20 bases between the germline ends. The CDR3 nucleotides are TGTGCCAGCAGCCAGCGGCTAGCCCCGATCGCCTACGAGCAGTACTTC. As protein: CASSQRLAPIAYEQYF.

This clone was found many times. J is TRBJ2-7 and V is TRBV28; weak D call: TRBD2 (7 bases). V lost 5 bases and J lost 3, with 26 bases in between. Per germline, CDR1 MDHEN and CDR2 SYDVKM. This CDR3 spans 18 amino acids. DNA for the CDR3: TGTGCCAGCAGTGGCGGGGGCGGGCCGAGGGAGTTGGGCTACGAGCAGTACTTC. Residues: CASSGGGGPRELGYEQYF.